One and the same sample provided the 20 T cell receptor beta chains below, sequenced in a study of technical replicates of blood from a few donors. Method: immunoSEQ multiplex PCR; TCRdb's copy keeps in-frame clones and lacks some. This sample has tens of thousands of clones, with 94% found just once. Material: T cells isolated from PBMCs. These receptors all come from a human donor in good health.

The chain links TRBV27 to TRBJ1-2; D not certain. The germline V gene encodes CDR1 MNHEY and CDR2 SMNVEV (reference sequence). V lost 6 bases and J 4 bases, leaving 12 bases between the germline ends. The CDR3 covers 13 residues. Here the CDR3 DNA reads TGTGCCAGCAGCTTGAGGCAGCCCTATGGCTACACCTTC. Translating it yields CASSLRQPYGYTF.

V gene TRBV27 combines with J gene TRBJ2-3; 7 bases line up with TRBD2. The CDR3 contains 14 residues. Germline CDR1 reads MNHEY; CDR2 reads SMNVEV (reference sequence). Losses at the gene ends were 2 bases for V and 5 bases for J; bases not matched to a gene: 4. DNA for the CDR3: TGTGCCAGCAGTTTAGCGGGAGCGTTAGATACGCAGTATTTT. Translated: CASSLAGALDTQYF.

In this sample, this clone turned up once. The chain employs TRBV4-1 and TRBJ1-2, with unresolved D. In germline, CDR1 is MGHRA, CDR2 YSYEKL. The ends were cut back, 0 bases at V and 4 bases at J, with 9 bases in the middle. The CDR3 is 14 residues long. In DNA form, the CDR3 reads TGCGCCAGCAGCCAAGAACAGTCTATCTATGGCTACACCTTC. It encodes CASSQEQSIYGYTF.

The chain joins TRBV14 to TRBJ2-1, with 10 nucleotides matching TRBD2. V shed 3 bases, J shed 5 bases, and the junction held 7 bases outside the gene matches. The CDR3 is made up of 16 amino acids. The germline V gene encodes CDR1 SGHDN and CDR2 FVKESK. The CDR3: CASSHGTSGINNEQFF. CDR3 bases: TGTGCCAGCAGCCATGGAACTAGCGGGATAAACAATGAGCAGTTCTTC.

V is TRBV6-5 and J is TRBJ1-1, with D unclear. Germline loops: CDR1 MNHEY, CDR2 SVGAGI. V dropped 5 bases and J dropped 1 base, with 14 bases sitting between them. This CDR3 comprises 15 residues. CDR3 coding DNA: TGTGCCAGCAGTCCCCTATCCCGACAGAACACTGAAGCTTTCTTT. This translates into CASSPLSRQNTEAFF.

CDR3 sequence: CASGLVLRDRGLANYGYTF. The CDR3 DNA sequence: TGTGCTAGTGGTTTGGTACTCCGGGACAGGGGGCTAGCTAACTATGGCTACACCTTC. The chain is built from TRBV12-5 and TRBJ1-2; 12 bases are a match to TRBD1. This CDR3 is built from 19 residues. Per the germline V gene, CDR1 is LGHNT and CDR2 is FRNRAP. V shed 0 bases, J shed 0 bases, and the junction held 8 bases outside the gene matches.

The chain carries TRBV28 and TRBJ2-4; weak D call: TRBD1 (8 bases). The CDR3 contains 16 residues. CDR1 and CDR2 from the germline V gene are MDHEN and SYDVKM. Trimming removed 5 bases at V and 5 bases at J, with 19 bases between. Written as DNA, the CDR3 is TGTGCCAGCAGTCCCAGGACAGGGCGGGAGCAAAACATTCAGTACTTC. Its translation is CASSPRTGREQNIQYF.

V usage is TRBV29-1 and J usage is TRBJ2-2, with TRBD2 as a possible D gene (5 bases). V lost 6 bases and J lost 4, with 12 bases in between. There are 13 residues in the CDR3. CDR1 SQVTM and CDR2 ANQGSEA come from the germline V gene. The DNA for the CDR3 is TGCAGCGTCGAAAGACTAATCACCGGGGAGCTGTTTTTT. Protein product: CSVERLITGELFF.

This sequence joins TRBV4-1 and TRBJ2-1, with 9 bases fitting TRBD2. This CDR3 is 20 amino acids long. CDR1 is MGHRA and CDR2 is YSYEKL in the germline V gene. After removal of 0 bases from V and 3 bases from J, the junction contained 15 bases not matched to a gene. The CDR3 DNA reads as TGCGCCAGCAGCCAAGACGCGGGAGGGTCCGCCTTGCGCCTCTACAATGAGCAGTTCTTC. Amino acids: CASSQDAGGSALRLYNEQFF.

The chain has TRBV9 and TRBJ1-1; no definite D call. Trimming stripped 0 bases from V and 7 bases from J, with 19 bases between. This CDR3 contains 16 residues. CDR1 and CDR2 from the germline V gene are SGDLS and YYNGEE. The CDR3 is CASSVGIYAVGVEAFF. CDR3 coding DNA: TGTGCCAGCAGCGTAGGGATTTACGCGGTTGGCGTTGAAGCTTTCTTT.

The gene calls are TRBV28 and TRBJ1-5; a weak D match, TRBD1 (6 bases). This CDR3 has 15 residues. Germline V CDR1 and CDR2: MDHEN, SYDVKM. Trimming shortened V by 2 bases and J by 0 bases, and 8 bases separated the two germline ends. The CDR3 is CASSLTGRSNQPQHF. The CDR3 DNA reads TGTGCCAGCAGTTTAACAGGGCGTAGCAATCAGCCCCAGCATTTT. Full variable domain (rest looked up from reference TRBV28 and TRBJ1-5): DVKVTQSSRYLVKRTGEKVFLECVQDMDHENMFWYRQDPGLGLRLIYFSYDVKMKEKGDIPEGYSVSREKKERFSLILESASTNQTSMYLCASSLTGRSNQPQHFGDGTRLSIL.

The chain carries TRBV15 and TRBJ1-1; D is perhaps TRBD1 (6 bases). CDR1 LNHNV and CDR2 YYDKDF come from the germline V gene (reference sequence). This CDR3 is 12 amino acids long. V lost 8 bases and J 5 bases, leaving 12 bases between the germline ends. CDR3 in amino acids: CATSRGWTEAFF. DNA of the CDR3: TGTGCCACCTCAAGGGGGTGGACTGAAGCTTTCTTT.

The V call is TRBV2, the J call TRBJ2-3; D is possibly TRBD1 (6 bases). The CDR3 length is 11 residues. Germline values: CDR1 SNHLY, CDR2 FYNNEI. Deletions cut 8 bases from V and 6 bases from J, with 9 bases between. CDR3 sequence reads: CASPQGDTQYF. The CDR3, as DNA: TGTGCCAGCCCACAGGGTGATACGCAGTATTTT.

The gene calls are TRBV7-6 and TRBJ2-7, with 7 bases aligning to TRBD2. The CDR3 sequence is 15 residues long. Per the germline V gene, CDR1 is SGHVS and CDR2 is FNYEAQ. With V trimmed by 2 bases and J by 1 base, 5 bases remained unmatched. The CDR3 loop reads CASSLTLAESYEQYF. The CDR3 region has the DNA TGTGCCAGCAGCTTAACGCTAGCGGAGTCCTACGAGCAGTACTTC.

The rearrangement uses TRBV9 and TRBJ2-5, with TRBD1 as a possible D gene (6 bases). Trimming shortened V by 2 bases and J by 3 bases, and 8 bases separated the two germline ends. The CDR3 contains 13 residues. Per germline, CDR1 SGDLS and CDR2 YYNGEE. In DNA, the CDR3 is TGTGCCAGCAGCGTCGGACAGAAAGAGACCCAGTACTTC. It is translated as CASSVGQKETQYF.

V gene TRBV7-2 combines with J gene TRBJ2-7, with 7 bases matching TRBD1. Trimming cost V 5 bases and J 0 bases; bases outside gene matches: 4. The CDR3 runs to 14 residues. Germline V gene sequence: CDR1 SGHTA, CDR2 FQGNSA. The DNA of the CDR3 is TGTGCCAGCAGCCATGGGGACAGCTCCTACGAGCAGTACTTC. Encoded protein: CASSHGDSSYEQYF. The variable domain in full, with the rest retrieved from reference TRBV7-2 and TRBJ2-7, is GAGVSQSPSNKVTEKGKDVELRCDPISGHTALYWYRQSLGQGLEFLIYFQGNSAPDKSGLPSDRFSAERTGGSVSTLTIQRTQQEDSAVYLCASSHGDSSYEQYFGPGTRLTVT.

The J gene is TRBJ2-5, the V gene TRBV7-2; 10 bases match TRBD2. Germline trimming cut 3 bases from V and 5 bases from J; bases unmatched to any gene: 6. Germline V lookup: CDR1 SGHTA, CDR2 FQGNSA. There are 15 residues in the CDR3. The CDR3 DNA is TGTGCCAGCAGCTTGTTATGGACTAGCGGCGAGACCCAGTACTTC. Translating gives CASSLLWTSGETQYF.

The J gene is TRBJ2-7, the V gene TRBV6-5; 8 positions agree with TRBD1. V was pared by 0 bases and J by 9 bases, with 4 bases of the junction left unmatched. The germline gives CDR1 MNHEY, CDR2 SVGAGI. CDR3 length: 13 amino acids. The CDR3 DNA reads TGTGCCAGCAGTTACTCGAAACAGGGGGGGCAGTACTTC. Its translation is CASSYSKQGGQYF.

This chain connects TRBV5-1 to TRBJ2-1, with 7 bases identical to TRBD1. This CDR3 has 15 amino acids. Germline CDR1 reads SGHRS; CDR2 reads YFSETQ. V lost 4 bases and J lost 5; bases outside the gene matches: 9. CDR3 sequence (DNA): TGCGCCAGCAGCGGGGGCCCCGGACAGGACAATGAGCAGTTCTTC. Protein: CASSGGPGQDNEQFF.

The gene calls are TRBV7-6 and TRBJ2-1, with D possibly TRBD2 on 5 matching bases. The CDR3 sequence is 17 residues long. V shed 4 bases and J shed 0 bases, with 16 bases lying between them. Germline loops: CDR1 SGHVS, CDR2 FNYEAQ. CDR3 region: CASSYDAGLASYNEQFF. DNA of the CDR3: TGTGCCAGCAGCTATGATGCTGGGCTAGCCTCCTACAATGAGCAGTTCTTC.